This T cell receptor beta chain was found in a study of blood T cell repertoires in COVID-19. In the study overall: The United States, Italy and Spain provided the acute and convalescent COVID-19 samples. Sample material is recorded as cDNA or gDNA derived from T cells, B-cell-depleted T cells, or PBMCs.

V lost 4 bases and J 6 bases, leaving 21 bases between the germline ends. Germline loops: CDR1 LNHDA, CDR2 SQIVND (reference sequence). The CDR3 has 16 amino acids. Authors' methods: Researchers report that nucleated cell counts were estimated from reference gene primer amplification. The data were produced by immunoSEQ multiplex PCR, yet TCRdb's version contains in-frame clones alone and is incomplete. The V and J calls and the clone size are those of that table, but D and trimming were determined from the DNA. The sample has approximately 150,000 clones; over 65% are singletons. This clonotype originated in a human donor in a cohort sampled during active COVID-19. Sample: peripheral blood. The rearrangement links TRBV19 to TRBJ1-1; possible D gene TRBD1, 6 bases. CDR3 loop: CASSTQLQGREAEAFF. For the CDR3, the DNA is TGTGCCAGTAGTACTCAACTACAGGGCCGGGAAGCTGAAGCTTTCTTT.